The 20 T cell receptor beta chains in this list originate from one sample, sequenced in a study of blood T cell repertoires in COVID-19 (dated by TCRdb to about 2020). Libraries were constructed by the immunoSEQ multiplex PCR assay. TCRdb obtained this table from immuneACCESS and retained in-frame rearrangements with V and J assigned. These tables miss some clones; where compared with another copy, unresolved V genes account for less than half of the shortfall, and the remainder is unexplained. Present in this sample are some 70,000 clones, about 85% of which were seen just once. The top ten hold around 3% of the sample. Sequenced input: peripheral blood. The receptors were gathered from an elderly man with acute or convalescent COVID-19.

A single count supports this clone. This rearrangement joins TRBV7-9 to TRBJ2-7; no clear D gene. The CDR3 covers 13 residues. The germline gives CDR1 SEHNR, CDR2 FQNEAQ (reference sequence). Trimming shortened V by 0 bases and J by 2 bases, and 5 bases separated the two germline ends. CDR3 residues: CASSLAATYEQYF. The CDR3 DNA reads TGTGCCAGCAGCTTAGCTGCTACCTACGAGCAGTACTTC.

V usage is TRBV30 and J usage is TRBJ1-1; D may be TRBD1 (5 bases). There are 16 residues in the CDR3. Trimming removed 0 bases at V and 5 bases at J, with 19 bases between. Germline loops: CDR1 GTSNPN, CDR2 SVGIG (reference sequence). CDR3 protein: CAWSVAQGREKTEAFF. The CDR3 nucleotides are TGTGCCTGGAGTGTGGCGCAGGGAAGAGAGAAGACTGAAGCTTTCTTT.

The rearrangement joins TRBV20-1 to TRBJ2-7; D is undetermined. V dropped 3 bases and J dropped 3 bases, with 9 bases sitting between them. CDR1 and CDR2 from the germline V gene are DFQATT and SNEGSKA (reference sequence). This CDR3 spans 12 amino acids. CDR3 bases: TGCAGTGCTAGTATTGGCGGCTACGAGCAGTACTTC. Translation: CSASIGGYEQYF.

The V call is TRBV7-9, the J call TRBJ1-2; 8 positions agree with TRBD1. CDR1 and CDR2 from the germline V gene are SEHNR and FQNEAQ (reference sequence). V trimming: 5 bases; J trimming: 1 base; junction bases outside the gene matches: 9. The CDR3 totals 16 residues. Here the CDR3 DNA reads TGTGCCAGCAGCCTCTATCAGGGGGCGGTTAACTATGGCTACACCTTC. Protein sequence: CASSLYQGAVNYGYTF.

This clone was observed once. The chain links TRBV9 to TRBJ2-1, with 10 bases aligning to TRBD2. V was pared by 4 bases and J by 1 base, with 5 bases of the junction left unmatched. The CDR3 is made up of 16 amino acids. Germline V CDR1 and CDR2: SGDLS, YYNGEE. Written as DNA, the CDR3 is TGTGCCAGCAGCTTTAGCGGGGGGCCTTCCTACAATGAGCAGTTCTTC. Protein sequence: CASSFSGGPSYNEQFF.

The CDR3 spells CASSLESSEETQYF. CDR3 DNA: TGTGCCAGCAGCTTAGAATCGTCGGAGGAGACCCAGTACTTC. The gene calls are TRBV7-7 and TRBJ2-5, with no clear D. The CDR3 is 14 amino acids. Germline V gene sequence: CDR1 SSHAT, CDR2 FNYEAQ (reference sequence). V lost 1 base, J lost 5 bases, and 11 bases lay in between.

The chain employs TRBV6-2 or TRBV6-3 and TRBJ2-1; TRBD2 agrees at 7 bases. V dropped 5 bases and J dropped 5; count of bases not matched to a gene: 6. The length of the CDR3 is 14 residues. Germline V gene data show CDR1 as MNHEY and CDR2 as SVGEGT. The DNA for the CDR3 is TGTGCCAGCAGTCGGGCCCTAGCGGACAATGAGCAGTTCTTC. It specifies CASSRALADNEQFF.

The chain has TRBV19 and TRBJ2-7, with 8 nucleotides matching TRBD1. The germline V gene has CDR1 LNHDA and CDR2 SQIVND (reference sequence). V was pared by 6 bases and J by 0 bases, with 4 bases of the junction left unmatched. The CDR3 covers 14 residues. The CDR3 region has the DNA TGTGCCAGTAGGAGGACAGGGAACTCCTACGAGCAGTACTTC. Amino acids: CASRRTGNSYEQYF.

The chain employs TRBV7-2 and TRBJ1-5; 10 positions agree with TRBD1. V lost 2 bases, J lost 4 bases, and 5 bases stayed unmatched. The CDR3 sequence is 16 residues long. The germline V gene has CDR1 SGHTA and CDR2 FQGNSA. CDR3 in amino acids: CASSLYGTGVNQPQHF. The CDR3, as DNA: TGTGCCAGCAGCTTATACGGGACAGGGGTTAATCAGCCCCAGCATTTT.

The chain is built from TRBV5-4 and TRBJ2-3; maybe TRBD2 (6 bases). V lost 0 bases and J lost 2, with 10 bases in between. In germline, CDR1 is SGHNT, CDR2 YYREEE (reference sequence). The CDR3 extends over 15 amino acids. The CDR3 reads CASSLGSGYTDTQYF. CDR3 nucleotides: TGTGCCAGCAGCTTGGGAAGCGGGTACACAGATACGCAGTATTTT.

V and J are TRBV7-8 and TRBJ2-1; weak D call: TRBD1 (5 bases). The germline gives CDR1 SGHVS, CDR2 FQNEAQ. V dropped 5 bases and J dropped 4 bases, with 15 bases sitting between them. The CDR3 spans 15 residues. CDR3 nucleotide sequence: TGTGCCAGCAGCCTGTGGGCAGGACATTACAATGAGCAGTTCTTC. Translated: CASSLWAGHYNEQFF.

The rearrangement links TRBV6-5 to TRBJ2-4, with 7 nucleotides matching TRBD1. The V segment lost 6 bases and the J segment 1 base; nucleotides outside the gene matches: 3. Looked up from germline, CDR1 is MNHEY and CDR2 is SVGAGI. The CDR3 loop spans 14 amino acids. In DNA form, the CDR3 reads TGTGCCAGCAGGACAGGGCCCGCCAAAAACATTCAGTACTTC. As protein: CASRTGPAKNIQYF.

The rearrangement joins TRBV2 to TRBJ2-5; 7 bases map to TRBD2. The V and J ends lost 6 bases and 3 bases, in that order; junction bases with no gene match: 4. Germline-derived CDR1 and CDR2 are SNHLY and FYNNEI. The CDR3 sequence is 13 residues long. The DNA for the CDR3 is TGTGCCAGCAGGCGGGGGTTAGAAGAGACCCAGTACTTC. Protein product: CASRRGLEETQYF.

The rearrangement joins TRBV6-6 to TRBJ1-3, with D unresolved. The CDR3 sequence is 14 residues long. V lost 6 bases to trimming and J lost 0 bases, with 9 bases between them. CDR1 and CDR2 (germline): MNHNY, SVGAGI (reference sequence). The CDR3 nucleotides read TGTGCCAGCAGCACACCTAGCTCTGGAAACACCATATATTTT. It specifies CASSTPSSGNTIYF.

The chain couples TRBV4-1 to TRBJ2-7; TRBD2 agrees at 7 bases. Germline CDR1 MGHRA, CDR2 YSYEKL. The J segment lost 3 bases and the V segment lost 3 bases, leaving 11 bases of the junction unmatched. The CDR3 loop spans 16 amino acids. The CDR3 DNA reads as TGCGCCAGCAGCCACCCTCCGGGACTACGGATCTACGAGCAGTACTTC. It specifies CASSHPPGLRIYEQYF.

The chain links TRBV4-3 to TRBJ1-2, with D perhaps TRBD1 (5 bases). Germline assignment: CDR1 LGHNA and CDR2 YSLEER. V lost 0 bases, J lost 3 bases, and 11 bases lay in between. This CDR3 comprises 15 residues. The CDR3 nucleotides read TGCGCCAGCAGCCAAGATTGGGGAGGGGACTATGGCTACACCTTC. Its protein is CASSQDWGGDYGYTF.

This clone was detected a few times. The rearrangement links TRBV2 to TRBJ2-1; TRBD1 aligns across 7 bases. CDR1 and CDR2 (germline): SNHLY, FYNNEI. J lost 6 bases, V lost 4 bases, and 6 bases had no gene match. The CDR3 has 14 amino acids. The CDR3 here is CASSGQGVVNEQFF. In DNA form, the CDR3 reads TGTGCCAGCAGTGGGCAGGGGGTCGTCAATGAGCAGTTCTTC.

The CDR3 DNA follows: TGTGCCACCAGCAGGGGCCCCATCCGATACGAGCAGTACTTC. Translation: CATSRGPIRYEQYF. The genes are TRBV15 and TRBJ2-7; D call uncertain. The CDR3 length is 14 residues. The V end lost 3 bases, the J end lost 4 bases, and 13 bases lay between the germline ends. Germline CDR1 is LNHNV and CDR2 is YYDKDF (reference sequence).

This clone was found once. This chain connects TRBV25-1 to TRBJ2-5; maybe TRBD2 (7 bases). Per germline, CDR1 MGHDK and CDR2 SYGVNS. The CDR3 contains 15 residues. V was trimmed by 0 bases and J by 4 bases, leaving 12 bases between them. In DNA, the CDR3 is TGTGCCAGCAGTGAATACGGGGGGCGCGTAGAGACCCAGTACTTC. Residues: CASSEYGGRVETQYF.

The genes are TRBV29-1 and TRBJ2-7; the match to TRBD2 covers 13 bases. J lost 3 bases, V lost 4 bases, and 6 bases had no gene match. The V gene's germline CDR1 is SQVTM and CDR2 ANQGSEA. This CDR3 has 15 residues. DNA for the CDR3: TGCAGCGTTGGGACTAGCGGGAGTGTCCGCTACGAGCAGTACTTC. This codes for CSVGTSGSVRYEQYF.